These T cell receptor beta chains were read from a single sample in a study of T cell changes during pregnancy in multiple sclerosis. Produced via immunoSEQ multiplex PCR; TCRdb's table is partial and in-frame only. The table lists tens of thousands of clones, approximately 92% of them singletons. The material was peripheral blood, obtained in the first trimester of pregnancy. The origin of the receptors is a female donor with multiple sclerosis, enrolled in a pregnancy study. CDR3s include the opening cysteine and the closing phenylalanine or tryptophan.

CDR3: CASSLWREGRVNEQYF; V: TRBV28; J: TRBJ2-7
CDR3: CASIQTGGTEAFF; V: TRBV21-1; J: TRBJ1-1
CDR3: CASSVGGSGNQPQHF; V: TRBV9; J: TRBJ1-5
CDR3: CSVEGTGAVNTEAFF; V: TRBV29-1; J: TRBJ1-1
CDR3: CASSLTSGGYNEQFF; V: TRBV2; J: TRBJ2-1
CDR3: CASSFGLAGATYEQYF; V: TRBV28; J: TRBJ2-7
CDR3: CASSARQGRGYEQYF; V: TRBV19; J: TRBJ2-7
CDR3: CASSQDFRAETQYF; V: TRBV4-1; J: TRBJ2-5
CDR3: CASSDRPRGLYEQYF; V: TRBV25-1; J: TRBJ2-7
CDR3: CASSLRGGRQPQHF; V: TRBV27; J: TRBJ1-5
CDR3: CASSMRRNSGNTIYF; V: TRBV19; J: TRBJ1-3
CDR3: CASSPGQALVREKLFF; V: TRBV19; J: TRBJ1-4
CDR3: CASSNPRGPSYEQYF; V: TRBV11-2; J: TRBJ2-7
CDR3: CASSSETQGINGYTF; V: TRBV27; J: TRBJ1-2
CDR3: CASSLSLSSGNTIYF; V: TRBV7-2; J: TRBJ1-3
CDR3: CASTAGGAYEQYF; V: TRBV7-2; J: TRBJ2-7
CDR3: CASSLMATEEQFF; V: TRBV7-3; J: TRBJ2-1
CDR3: CASSLGGWGAGYTF; V: TRBV7-2; J: TRBJ1-2
CDR3: CAGKGQGNTEAFF; V: TRBV25-1; J: TRBJ1-1
CDR3: CASSGRDRETVYGYTF; V: TRBV5-6; J: TRBJ1-2
CDR3: CASSALQGNNEKLFF; V: TRBV5-1; J: TRBJ1-4
CDR3: CASSLGDSDGVGELFF; V: TRBV5-1; J: TRBJ2-2
CDR3: CASSTLAGGLADTQYF; V: TRBV19; J: TRBJ2-3
CDR3: CASTRLAGGGETQYF; V: TRBV19; J: TRBJ2-5
CDR3: CASSSTGGKAFF; V: TRBV7-6; J: TRBJ1-1
CDR3: CASSLGTGTDTQYF; V: TRBV7-2; J: TRBJ2-3
CDR3: CASSLTAGERGVEQYF; V: TRBV7-3; J: TRBJ2-7
CDR3: CASSLQGENTGELFF; V: TRBV5-1; J: TRBJ2-2
CDR3: CASSRGQSDTQYF; V: TRBV4-2; J: TRBJ2-3
CDR3: CASSSWGLGTGELFF; V: TRBV5-4; J: TRBJ2-2
CDR3: CASSYGQGGAEAFF; V: TRBV6-5; J: TRBJ1-1
CDR3: CASGAPGASSYNEQFF; V: TRBV12-5; J: TRBJ2-1
CDR3: CASRETSGTSTDTQYF; V: TRBV2; J: TRBJ2-3
CDR3: CASTTGPGNTIYF; V: TRBV7-2; J: TRBJ1-3
CDR3: CASSRDRTNTGELFF; V: TRBV7-3; J: TRBJ2-2
CDR3: CASILPRGGVNTEAFF; V: TRBV28; J: TRBJ1-1
CDR3: CASSFSSASYEQYF; V: TRBV7-9; J: TRBJ2-7
CDR3: CASSPDIRDTEAFF; V: TRBV18; J: TRBJ1-1
CDR3: CASSQPGRGFTEAFF; V: TRBV14; J: TRBJ1-1
CDR3: CATSLPLAQLVYNEQFF; V: TRBV15; J: TRBJ2-1
CDR3: CASIGDYFSGNTIYF; V: TRBV2; J: TRBJ1-3
CDR3: CASSSSGTEAFF; V: TRBV11-2; J: TRBJ1-1
CDR3: CASSSLEVRYEQYF; V: TRBV19; J: TRBJ2-7
CDR3: CASSLGHVRTGAYEQYF; V: TRBV5-4; J: TRBJ2-7
CDR3: CASSLRTGGDQPQHF; V: TRBV5-1; J: TRBJ1-5
CDR3: CSGVQSFGYTF; V: TRBV29-1; J: TRBJ1-2
CDR3: CASSISSGLVGYWPQHF; V: TRBV19; J: TRBJ1-5
CDR3: CASSPGVSNSPLHF; V: TRBV5-4; J: TRBJ1-6
CDR3: CASSYATGGLGYTF; V: TRBV6-5; J: TRBJ1-2
CDR3: CASRQGQGADEQFF; V: TRBV11-3; J: TRBJ2-1
CDR3: CASSIGMGGTGNTIYF; V: TRBV7-9; J: TRBJ1-3
CDR3: CAWGGQGNQPQHF; V: TRBV30; J: TRBJ1-5
CDR3: CASSFSGGSYGYTF; V: TRBV27; J: TRBJ1-2
CDR3: CASSGGTGLPGELFF; V: TRBV2; J: TRBJ2-2
CDR3: CASSLSGGREAYEQYF; V: TRBV5-4; J: TRBJ2-7
CDR3: CASIRGGPLSEQFF; V: TRBV28; J: TRBJ2-1
CDR3: CASSATSPGFGFYNEQFF; V: TRBV25-1; J: TRBJ2-1